One sample yielded the 27 T cell receptor beta chains listed below, sequenced in a study of cytomegalovirus exposure and HLA in healthy donors. Researchers ran the PCR with 60 Vbeta and 13 Jbeta primers. Method: immunoSEQ multiplex PCR; TCRdb's copy keeps in-frame clones and lacks some. Its table records roughly 120,000 clones. The sequenced material came from PBMCs. These receptors came from a man younger than 45 in good health and CMV-seronegative.

The chain uses TRBV5-4 and TRBJ2-1; maybe TRBD2 (6 bases). Germline CDR1 is SGHNT and CDR2 is YYREEE (reference sequence). There are 15 residues in the CDR3. V shed 4 bases and J shed 6 bases, with 17 bases lying between them. The chain's CDR3 is CASSNRDSISNEQFF. The CDR3 DNA reads as TGTGCCAGCAGCAACCGGGACTCCATTAGCAATGAGCAGTTCTTC.

The CDR3 DNA is TGTGCCAGCAGCTTCGTGGAGCTGTACAATGAGCAGTTCTTC. Translated, it gives CASSFVELYNEQFF. This chain links TRBV7-9 with TRBJ2-1; D not resolved. Germline loops: CDR1 SEHNR, CDR2 FQNEAQ (reference sequence). The CDR3 is 14 amino acids. V was cut by 3 bases and J by 4 bases, with 10 bases left in between.

This chain links TRBV7-9 with TRBJ2-1; 12 bases align to TRBD2. The germline CDR1 and CDR2 sequences are SEHNR and FQNEAQ (reference sequence). V shed 6 bases and J 0 bases; nucleotides not matched to a gene: 9. This CDR3 has 18 residues. CDR3 in amino acids: CASRRLAGDLGSYNEQFF. The CDR3 DNA reads as TGTGCCAGCAGGCGACTAGCGGGAGACCTCGGCTCCTACAATGAGCAGTTCTTC.

This chain connects TRBV7-2 to TRBJ2-1; 8 positions match TRBD2. V dropped 3 bases and J dropped 7; count of bases not matched to a gene: 11. This CDR3 is built from 16 residues. Germline-derived CDR1 and CDR2 are SGHTA and FQGNSA. The CDR3 DNA reads TGTGCCAGCAGCTTCGGGAGGGAGGGCCGATGGAATGAGCAGTTCTTC. Protein sequence: CASSFGREGRWNEQFF.

V and J are TRBV27 and TRBJ1-1; no reliable D call. Germline V CDR1 and CDR2: MNHEY, SMNVEV (reference sequence). CDR3 size: 16 residues. Deletions cut 6 bases from V and 2 bases from J, with 19 bases between. The CDR3 sequence is CASSSRLGATNTEAFF. The CDR3 DNA reads TGTGCCAGCAGCTCCCGATTGGGAGCTACAAACACTGAAGCTTTCTTT.

This chain connects TRBV2 to TRBJ2-7, with a weak D call TRBD1 (5 bases). The CDR3 is 15 residues long. Trimming removed 4 bases at V and 0 bases at J, with 13 bases between. Germline CDR1 and CDR2: SNHLY and FYNNEI. CDR3 DNA: TGTGCCAGCAGTGGGTCGAGGACACCCTCCTACGAGCAGTACTTC. It codes for CASSGSRTPSYEQYF.

The rearrangement joins TRBV15 to TRBJ2-1; 11 positions agree with TRBD2. In germline, CDR1 is LNHNV, CDR2 YYDKDF (reference sequence). There are 15 residues in the CDR3. The CDR3 spells CAIAPGTSGGNEQFF. As DNA, the CDR3 is TGTGCGATCGCCCCCGGGACTAGCGGAGGGAATGAGCAGTTCTTC.

The V call is TRBV19, the J call TRBJ1-1, with a possible D match to TRBD1 (5 bases). Germline-derived CDR1 and CDR2 are LNHDA and SQIVND (reference sequence). The CDR3 has 14 amino acids. Trimming removed 2 bases from V and 4 bases from J, with 11 bases in between. The CDR3 coding sequence is TGTGCCAGTAGTATACAGGGTATGGGCACTGAAGCTTTCTTT. Translation: CASSIQGMGTEAFF.

The chain links TRBV5-1 to TRBJ2-2; D perhaps matches TRBD1 (6 bases). The length of the CDR3 is 15 residues. With 0 bases removed from V and 7 bases from J, the gap between germline ends came to 13 bases. In germline, CDR1 is SGHRS, CDR2 YFSETQ. The CDR3 reads CASSLVAGDGGELFF. The CDR3 nucleotides are TGCGCCAGCAGCTTGGTGGCAGGGGATGGCGGGGAGCTGTTTTTT.

The chain combines TRBV10-3 with TRBJ2-7; 10 bases match TRBD1. The CDR3 is 16 residues long. With 5 bases clipped from V and 5 bases from J, the junction kept 12 bases outside the gene matches. Germline loops: CDR1 ENHRY, CDR2 SYGVKD. DNA for the CDR3: TGTGCCATCAGTCACCCCGGGACAGGGGCGCCGAACGAGCAGTACTTC. Its protein product is CAISHPGTGAPNEQYF.

The chain has TRBV4-1 and TRBJ1-5; TRBD1 aligns across 7 bases. Germline V CDR1 and CDR2: MGHRA, YSYEKL. Trimming at V came to 0 bases and at J to 0 bases, leaving 17 bases not matched to a gene. This CDR3 is 21 amino acids long. The CDR3 DNA follows: TGCGCCAGCAGCCAAGATCGATTAGGGACAGACCTTCCTTATAGCAATCAGCCCCAGCATTTT. This translates into CASSQDRLGTDLPYSNQPQHF.

V is TRBV29-1 and J is TRBJ2-3; 10 bases are a match to TRBD2. The CDR3 sequence is 16 residues long. CDR1 and CDR2 from the germline V gene are SQVTM and ANQGSEA. V lost 1 base to trimming and J lost 0 bases; unmatched junction nucleotides: 4. The DNA for the CDR3 is TGCAGCGTTGAAGGTCGGACTAGCGGTAGCACAGATACGCAGTATTTT. It encodes CSVEGRTSGSTDTQYF.

V is TRBV28 and J is TRBJ1-1; 8 nucleotides match TRBD1. The CDR3 totals 16 residues. CDR1 is MDHEN and CDR2 is SYDVKM in the germline V gene. The J segment lost 0 bases and the V segment lost 2 bases, leaving 5 bases of the junction unmatched. CDR3 region: CASSLTDRVLNTEAFF. CDR3 DNA: TGTGCCAGCAGTTTAACGGACAGGGTATTGAACACTGAAGCTTTCTTT.

This chain joins TRBV6-5 and TRBJ2-5; 9 nucleotides line up with TRBD1. The CDR3 length is 15 residues. CDR1 is MNHEY, CDR2 SVGAGI, per germline. V was clipped by 0 bases and J by 5 bases; unmatched bases: 4. CDR3 loop: CASSYSGTGRETQYF. The CDR3 DNA reads as TGTGCCAGCAGTTACTCGGGGACAGGGAGGGAGACCCAGTACTTC.

The V and J genes are TRBV23-1 and TRBJ1-2; 7 bases agree with TRBD1. TRBV23-1 is assigned to the ORF class and has an uncertain function. The CDR3 consists of 18 residues. V gave up 1 base and J gave up 0 bases; unmatched junction bases: 11. This CDR3 is CASSQLTGQTLANYGYTF. CDR3 coding DNA: TGCGCCAGCAGTCAATTAACGGGACAGACGTTAGCTAACTATGGCTACACCTTC.

The J gene is TRBJ1-2, the V gene TRBV7-8; 7 bases map to TRBD1. The CDR3 runs to 13 residues. CDR1 and CDR2 from the germline V gene are SGHVS and FQNEAQ. Trimming took 0 bases from V and 5 from J; bases not matched to a gene: 0. The CDR3 loop is CASSLAQGYGYTF. The DNA of the CDR3 is TGTGCCAGCAGCTTAGCACAGGGGTATGGCTACACCTTC.

The chain has TRBV2 and TRBJ1-1; D uncertain. Germline V gene sequence: CDR1 SNHLY, CDR2 FYNNEI. Trimming took off 6 bases at V and 2 bases at J, with 10 bases between the two ends. This CDR3 region has 13 residues. CDR3 DNA: TGTGCCAGCAGAAGGGAGGGTAACACTGAAGCTTTCTTT. This sequence encodes CASRREGNTEAFF.

J is TRBJ1-1 and V is TRBV19; TRBD1 matches 8 bases. Germline CDR1 and CDR2: LNHDA and SQIVND (reference sequence). CDR3 size: 15 residues. V gave up 7 bases and J gave up 7 bases; unmatched junction bases: 14. CDR3 nucleotides: TGTGCCAGTAAAGGTTGGGGACAGGCGCAGGGTGAAGCTTTCTTT. Encoded protein: CASKGWGQAQGEAFF.

The chain employs TRBV28 and TRBJ2-7; tentative D call: TRBD2 (6 bases). The V gene's germline CDR1 is MDHEN and CDR2 SYDVKM. CDR3 length equals 13 residues. V lost 8 bases and J lost 0, with 11 bases in between. The CDR3 nucleotides read TGTGCCAGCCGGGACTCTTACTCCTACGAGCAGTACTTC. Amino acid sequence: CASRDSYSYEQYF.

The gene calls are TRBV7-2 and TRBJ2-7; 9 bases agree with TRBD1. CDR1 and CDR2 (germline): SGHTA, FQGNSA. J gave up 6 bases and V 6 bases, and 9 bases lay outside the gene matches. The CDR3 covers 14 residues. The CDR3 loop reads CASSLSGTGFEQYF. The CDR3 nucleotides are TGTGCCAGCAGTTTGTCCGGGACAGGGTTCGAGCAGTACTTC. Combining the CDR3 with reference TRBV7-2 and TRBJ2-7 gives the whole variable domain GAGVSQSPSNKVTEKGKDVELRCDPISGHTALYWYRQSLGQGLEFLIYFQGNSAPDKSGLPSDRFSAERTGGSVSTLTIQRTQQEDSAVYLCASSLSGTGFEQYFGPGTRLTVT.

The gene calls are TRBV25-1 and TRBJ2-7; TRBD2 matches at 10 bases. The CDR3 contains 16 residues. V was pared by 3 bases and J by 1 base, with 6 bases of the junction left unmatched. Germline V gene lookup returns CDR1 MGHDK and CDR2 SYGVNS. CDR3 sequence (DNA): TGTGCCAGCAGTGACTCCGTGACTAGCGGGTCCTACGAGCAGTACTTC. Its translation: CASSDSVTSGSYEQYF.

The gene calls are TRBV30 and TRBJ1-4; D not resolved. V was shortened by 2 bases and J by 3 bases, with 13 bases between the two germline ends. The CDR3 is 15 amino acids. Germline-derived CDR1 and CDR2 are GTSNPN and SVGIG (reference sequence). In nucleotides, the CDR3 is TGTGCCTGGAGTTTAGTTCGGGGTGCTAATGAAAAACTGTTTTTT. Translation: CAWSLVRGANEKLFF.

This rearrangement joins TRBV5-1 to TRBJ1-2; TRBD1 matches 7 bases. The germline V gene has CDR1 SGHRS and CDR2 YFSETQ. V lost 3 bases, J lost 3 bases, and 5 bases stayed unmatched. The length of the CDR3 is 14 residues. CDR3 nucleotide sequence: TGCGCCAGCAGCTACCTGCAGGGGGACTATGGCTACACCTTC. Translated: CASSYLQGDYGYTF.

This chain uses TRBV6-5 with TRBJ2-5; D is perhaps TRBD1 (6 bases). V was clipped by 0 bases and J by 5 bases, with 13 bases between them. This CDR3 region has 15 residues. Germline V gene sequence: CDR1 MNHEY, CDR2 SVGAGI. The DNA of the CDR3 is TGTGCCAGCAGTTACTCGAGTGGGGGCGGGGAGACCCAGTACTTC. This codes for CASSYSSGGGETQYF.

This CDR3 is CASSSHDRGSNEQFF. The CDR3 nucleotides are TGTGCCAGCAGTTCCCACGACAGGGGATCGAATGAGCAGTTCTTC. The chain employs TRBV27 and TRBJ2-1, with 8 bases that match TRBD1. After removal of 4 bases from V and 7 bases from J, the junction contained 9 bases not matched to a gene. The germline V gene has CDR1 MNHEY and CDR2 SMNVEV (reference sequence). This CDR3 contains 15 residues.

The V gene is TRBV5-1, the J gene TRBJ1-6; no clear D. Trimming cost V 4 bases and J 0 bases, with 23 bases left between them. In germline, CDR1 is SGHRS, CDR2 YFSETQ. This CDR3 is built from 20 residues. The CDR3 DNA sequence: TGCGCCAGCAGCCCTTTTTTAGTTGGCAACGGGTACTCCTATAATTCACCCCTCCACTTT. Its protein is CASSPFLVGNGYSYNSPLHF.

The rearrangement links TRBV30 to TRBJ1-2, with 8 nucleotides matching TRBD1. With 4 bases clipped from V and 2 bases from J, the junction kept 6 bases outside the gene matches. The CDR3 consists of 14 residues. Germline assignment: CDR1 GTSNPN and CDR2 SVGIG (reference sequence). CDR3 sequence reads: CAWNPGQENYGYTF. CDR3 coding DNA: TGTGCCTGGAATCCGGGACAGGAGAACTATGGCTACACCTTC. The variable domain in full, with the rest retrieved from reference TRBV30 and TRBJ1-2, is SQTIHQWPATLVQPVGSPLSLECTVEGTSNPNLYWYRQAAGRGLQLLFYSVGIGQISSEVPQNLSASRPQDRQFILSSKKLLLSDSGFYLCAWNPGQENYGYTFGSGTRLTVV.